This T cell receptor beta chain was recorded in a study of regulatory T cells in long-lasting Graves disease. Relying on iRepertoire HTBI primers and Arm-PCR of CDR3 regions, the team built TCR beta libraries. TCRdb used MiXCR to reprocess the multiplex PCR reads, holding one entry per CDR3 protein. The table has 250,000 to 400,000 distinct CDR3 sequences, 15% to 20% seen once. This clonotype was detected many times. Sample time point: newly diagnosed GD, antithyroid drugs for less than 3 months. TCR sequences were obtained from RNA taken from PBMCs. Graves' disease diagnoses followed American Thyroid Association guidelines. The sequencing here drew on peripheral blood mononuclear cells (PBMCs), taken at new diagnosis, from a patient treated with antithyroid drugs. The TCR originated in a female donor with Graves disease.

The CDR3 region has the DNA TGTGCCAGCACTCTTGTGGGGGAGAACTATGGCTACACCTTC. It encodes CASTLVGENYGYTF. This chain uses TRBV6-1 with TRBJ1-2; D perhaps matches TRBD1 (5 bases). This CDR3 region has 14 residues. Germline CDR1 and CDR2: MNHNS and SASEGT. Trimming pared 7 bases from V and 2 bases from J, leaving 14 bases between.